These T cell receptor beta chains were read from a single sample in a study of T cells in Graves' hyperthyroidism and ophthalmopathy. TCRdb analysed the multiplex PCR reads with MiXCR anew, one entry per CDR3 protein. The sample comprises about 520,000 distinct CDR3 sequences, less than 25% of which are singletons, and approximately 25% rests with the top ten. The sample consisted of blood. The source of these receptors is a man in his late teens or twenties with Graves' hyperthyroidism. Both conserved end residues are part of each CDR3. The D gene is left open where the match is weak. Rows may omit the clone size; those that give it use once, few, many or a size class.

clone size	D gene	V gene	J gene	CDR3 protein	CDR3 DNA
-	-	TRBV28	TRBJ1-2	CASSSLHISPHGYTF	TGTGCCAGCAGTTCGCTACACATCTCGCCCCATGGCTACACCTTC
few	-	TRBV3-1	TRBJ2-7	CASSQGVAVSSYEQYF	TGTGCCAGCAGCCAAGGGGTAGCGGTGAGCTCCTACGAGCAGTACTTC
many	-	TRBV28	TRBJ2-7	CASSSPGLGNEQYF	TGTGCCAGCAGCAGCCCGGGCCTGGGGAACGAGCAGTACTTC
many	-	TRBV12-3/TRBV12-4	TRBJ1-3	CASRPRGNSGNTIYF	TGTGCCAGCAGGCCTCGCGGGAACTCTGGAAACACCATATATTTT
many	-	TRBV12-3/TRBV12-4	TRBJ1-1	CASSYMGGTEAFF	TGTGCCAGCAGCTACATGGGCGGGACTGAAGCTTTCTTT
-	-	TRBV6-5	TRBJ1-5	CASSSSGTWDQPQHF	TGTGCCAGCAGTTCGTCAGGGACATGGGATCAGCCCCAGCATTTT
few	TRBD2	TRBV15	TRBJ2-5	CATSRVLAGGPGYF	TGTGCCACCAGCAGAGTACTAGCGGGGGGGCCAGGGTACTTC
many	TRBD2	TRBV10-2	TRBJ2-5	CASSELGLAGQTQYF	TGCGCCAGCAGTGAGTTGGGACTAGCGGGACAGACCCAGTACTTC
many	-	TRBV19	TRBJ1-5	CATSGSLFGGNQPQHF	TGTGCCACTTCGGGGTCCCTCTTTGGGGGCAATCAGCCCCAGCATTTT
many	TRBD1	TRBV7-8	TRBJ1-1	CASRPRTGANKAFF	TGTGCCAGCAGGCCTCGTACAGGGGCCAACAAAGCTTTCTTT
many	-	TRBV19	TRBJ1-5	CASSIDSTDSQPQHF	TGTGCCAGTAGTATAGATTCGACAGACAGTCAGCCCCAGCATTTT
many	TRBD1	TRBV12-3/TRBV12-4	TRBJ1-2	CASRGLGQGALGYTF	TGTGCCAGCAGGGGACTGGGACAGGGGGCGCTTGGCTACACCTTC
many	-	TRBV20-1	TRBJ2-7	CSARDPPSYEQYF	TGCAGTGCTAGAGATCCTCCGTCCTACGAGCAGTACTTC
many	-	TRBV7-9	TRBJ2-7	CASSLGRLVYEQYF	TGTGCCAGCAGCTTGGGCAGGTTAGTCTACGAGCAGTACTTC
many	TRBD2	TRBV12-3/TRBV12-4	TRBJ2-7	CASSLRAGGPYEQYF	TGTGCCAGCAGTTTAAGAGCGGGGGGCCCCTACGAGCAGTACTTC
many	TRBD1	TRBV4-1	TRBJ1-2	CASSQPGQGDYGYTF	TGCGCCAGCAGCCAACCCGGACAGGGCGACTATGGCTACACCTTC
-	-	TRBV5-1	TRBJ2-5	CASSHRGSGETQYF	TGCGCCAGCAGCCACCGGGGGTCCGGGGAGACCCAGTACTTC
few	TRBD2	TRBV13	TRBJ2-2	CASSFGLAGLNTGELFF	TGTGCCAGCAGCTTCGGGCTAGCGGGGTTGAACACCGGGGAGCTGTTTTTT
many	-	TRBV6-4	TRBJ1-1	CASSASTRGDTEAFF	TGTGCCAGCAGTGCCTCGACCCGGGGGGACACTGAAGCTTTCTTT
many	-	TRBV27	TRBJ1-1	CASSPSLTSTEAFF	TGTGCCAGCAGTCCATCTCTTACGAGCACTGAAGCTTTCTTT
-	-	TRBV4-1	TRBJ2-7	CASSQDVFHEQYF	TGCGCCAGCAGCCAGGATGTATTCCACGAGCAGTACTTC
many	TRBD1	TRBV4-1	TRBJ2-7	CASSPGTGATYEQYF	TGCGCCAGCAGCCCTGGGACAGGGGCGACCTACGAGCAGTACTTC
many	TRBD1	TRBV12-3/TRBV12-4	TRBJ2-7	CASPRGDRGRKYEQYF	TGTGCCAGCCCCAGAGGGGACAGGGGGCGCAAATACGAGCAGTACTTC
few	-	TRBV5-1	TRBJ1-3	CASSLGLFWEDTIYF	TGCGCCAGCAGCTTGGGTCTCTTCTGGGAAGACACCATATATTTT
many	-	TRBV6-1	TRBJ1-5	CASRHPFNQPQHF	TGTGCCAGCAGACACCCCTTTAATCAGCCCCAGCATTTT
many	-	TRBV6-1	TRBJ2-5	CASSPPSGAETQYF	TGTGCCAGCAGCCCCCCCTCGGGGGCAGAGACCCAGTACTTC
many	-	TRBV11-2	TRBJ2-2	CASSLGRGRPNTGELFF	TGTGCCAGCAGCTTAGGTCGAGGGCGCCCGAACACCGGGGAGCTGTTTTTT
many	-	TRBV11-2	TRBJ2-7	CASRPLTGNEQYF	TGTGCCAGCAGACCCCTCACAGGGAACGAGCAGTACTTC
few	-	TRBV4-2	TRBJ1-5	CASSQDGMGAPQHF	TGTGCCAGCAGCCAGGACGGGATGGGAGCGCCCCAGCATTTT
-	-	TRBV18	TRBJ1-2	CASSPPGGPVYGYTF	TGTGCCAGCTCACCACCGGGGGGCCCGGTCTATGGCTACACCTTC
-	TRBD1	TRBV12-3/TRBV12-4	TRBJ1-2	CATSRQGRNYGYTF	TGTGCCACCTCTAGACAGGGTAGAAACTATGGCTACACCTTC
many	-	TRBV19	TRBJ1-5	CASSIKARDSNQPQHF	TGTGCCAGTAGTATAAAAGCAAGAGATAGCAATCAGCCCCAGCATTTT
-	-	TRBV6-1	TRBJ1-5	CASSDRDQPQHF	TGTGCCAGCAGTGACAGAGACCAGCCCCAGCATTTT
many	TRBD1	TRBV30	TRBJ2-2	CAWSVRDRDTGELFF	TGTGCCTGGAGTGTACGGGACAGAGACACCGGGGAGCTGTTTTTT
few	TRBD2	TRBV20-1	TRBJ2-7	CSALLAGGTYEQYF	TGCAGTGCTCTACTAGCGGGGGGCACCTACGAGCAGTACTTC
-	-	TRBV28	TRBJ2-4	CASSLRGLGNIQYF	TGTGCCAGCAGTTTAAGAGGGTTGGGAAACATTCAGTACTTC
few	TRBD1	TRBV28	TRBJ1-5	CASSRNRGFESPQHF	TGTGCCAGCAGCAGGAACAGGGGCTTCGAGTCGCCCCAGCATTTT
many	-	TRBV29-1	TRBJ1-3	CSARGRNTIYF	TGCAGCGCTCGGGGGAGAAACACCATATATTTT
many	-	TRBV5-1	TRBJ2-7	CASSFLGSGEQYF	TGCGCCAGCAGCTTCTTAGGTTCCGGCGAGCAGTACTTC